This T cell receptor (beta chain) was identified in a study of radiation and T cells in renal cell carcinoma. Study-wide results and caveats: From baseline, blood top tumor clonotypes peaked at 2 weeks post-radiation. Pretreatment tumor biopsies were lacking, so baseline clonotypes are unknown.

This CDR3 is 15 amino acids long. Germline values: CDR1 SGHNT, CDR2 YYREEE (reference sequence). V dropped 4 bases and J dropped 2; count of bases not matched to a gene: 5. On this clone: The antigen is unknown.

Profiled with immunoSEQ multiplex PCR; TCRdb holds only in-frame clones, not every one. The sample includes tens of thousands of clones, around 81% of them seen just once. Time point specified: blood 4 weeks post-SBRT, at nephrectomy. Treatment in this sample: 15 Gy SBRT to primary tumor, nephrectomy 4 weeks later. Nephrectomy followed 15 Gy stereotactic body radiation by 4 weeks. Clear cell pathology was present in this patient's renal cell carcinoma. The sample was blood, taken from a patient whose treatment included radiotherapy and nephrectomy. The sequence came from a man in his forties or fifties with renal cell carcinoma. The chain joins TRBV5-4 to TRBJ2-7; 11 nucleotides line up with TRBD2. In DNA, the CDR3 is TGTGCCAGCAGCCCGACTAGCGGGACCACCTACGAGCAGTACTTC. Protein: CASSPTSGTTYEQYF.